This T cell receptor (beta chain) is drawn from a study of OX40 agonist ivuxolimab in advanced cancers. Notes on the study in general: Low normalized T-cell clonal expansion also characterized some of the nonresponders. Clones of CD4+ and CD8+ blood T cells grew by week 6 at doses of 0.1 to 3.0 mg/kg. The study found that CD8+ T cells averaged more expanded clones than CD4+.

With respect to this clone: Its antigen remains unknown.

Clones were read by immunoSEQ multiplex PCR, and TCRdb kept only the in-frame ones, dropping some. The data hold tens of thousands of clones, with 70% to 90% observed a single time. With V trimmed by 4 bases and J by 4 bases, 3 bases remained unmatched. The CDR3 is made up of 13 amino acids. Germline CDR1 ENHRY, CDR2 SYGVKD. This TCR came from an adult with an advanced solid tumor such as melanoma, head and neck, liver or kidney cancer. The chain employs TRBV10-3 and TRBJ1-2, with 7 bases fitting TRBD1. The specimen comprised CD4+ or CD8+ T cells sorted from blood, sampled in a trial of the OX40 agonist ivuxolimab. The CDR3, as DNA: TGTGCCATCAGTGCCCAGGGGGTCTATGGCTACACCTTC. Amino acids: CAISAQGVYGYTF.